This TCR beta chain was recorded in a study of T cells in Graves' hyperthyroidism and ophthalmopathy. The overall study: The blood sample was taken at first diagnosis, before treatment began.

Researchers amplified the TCR beta CDR3 regions from RNA transcripts. In the first-round RT-PCR of the TCR CDR3, the HTBI primer set was used. MiXCR was run by TCRdb on the multiplex PCR reads, yielding one entry per CDR3 protein. The sample holds a few hundred thousand distinct CDR3 sequences; 20% to 25% are singletons and the top ten take around 50%. A remark on this clonotype: What it binds is not known.

CDR1 is LNHDA, CDR2 SQIVND, per germline (reference sequence). The CDR3 extends over 12 amino acids. V was pared by 7 bases and J by 1 base, with 6 bases between. General study points: A 13 V-J signature model discriminated ophthalmopathy versus stable hyperthyroidism. Most thyroid clonotypes expanded above 0.001 appeared in blood too.

Source material for PBMCs was more than 7.5 ml fresh peripheral blood. The chain joins TRBV19 to TRBJ2-3; D uncertain. Sequencing input: blood. The TCR sequence derives from a woman aged 70-85 years with Graves' ophthalmopathy. Here the CDR3 DNA reads TGTGCCAGTAATGGACGCACAGATACGCAGTATTTT. Its translation is CASNGRTDTQYF.